This note documents a single TCR beta chain sequence. The antigen is undetermined. One heparinised blood draw averaging around 100 mL was given by each donor. It was via CD45RO/CCR7/CD25/CD127/CD95/CD27 that CD4+ naive, central memory, regulatory and stem cell-like memory cells were sorted. These data come from a study of beta chain features in type 1 diabetes. Overall study results and limits: All four CD4+ subsets from Type 1 diabetes patients carried moderately but significantly shorter TCRB CDR3s.

Sequenced material consisted of expressed TCRB transcripts (all of the isolated RNA was reverse transcribed). Sequenced by immunoSEQ multiplex PCR; TCRdb stores in-frame clones only, minus some. The sample lists roughly 300,000 clones, 9.3% occurring once. The receptor was derived from a man aged 25 to 45 with type 1 diabetes. Specimen: central memory CD4+ T cells from blood.

DNA of the CDR3: TGTGCCAGCAGCTTAAGTCCGGGTACTGAAGCTTTCTTT. It encodes CASSLSPGTEAFF. This rearrangement joins TRBV7-2 to TRBJ1-1; unclear D gene. CDR1 is SGHTA, CDR2 FQGNSA, per germline. The CDR3 sequence is 13 residues long. Trimming stripped 2 bases from V and 5 bases from J, with 9 bases between.